Sequencing of this T cell receptor beta chain was carried out in a study of cytomegalovirus exposure and HLA in healthy donors. At the level of the study: A prior analysis found 95 million to 140 million unique TCR beta sequences from 150 million to 200 million T cells. Study-wide results and limits: It was reportedly the case that the classifier diagnosed cytomegalovirus status with high specificity and sensitivity. In a later analysis, a genetic analysis reported fewer productive-TCR N-insertions in an Asian-associated ancestry cluster than the cohort average.

This clone was observed a few times. The target antigen is unknown. In the PCR, 60 Vbeta and 13 Jbeta primers were used. Clones were read by immunoSEQ multiplex PCR, and TCRdb kept only the in-frame ones, dropping some. The sample contains some 110,000 clones, more than 65% of which appear only once. V shed 7 bases and J shed 6 bases, with 13 bases lying between them. Germline assignment: CDR1 SGHVS and CDR2 FQNEAQ. CDR3 length: 13 residues. This TCR derives from a man aged 35-49 years in good health and CMV-seropositive. Material for sequencing was PBMCs. This chain links TRBV7-8 with TRBJ2-1; weak D call: TRBD2 (6 bases). CDR3 region: CASTRLEFNEQFF. The CDR3 DNA reads as TGTGCCAGCACGCGACTAGAATTCAATGAGCAGTTCTTC.